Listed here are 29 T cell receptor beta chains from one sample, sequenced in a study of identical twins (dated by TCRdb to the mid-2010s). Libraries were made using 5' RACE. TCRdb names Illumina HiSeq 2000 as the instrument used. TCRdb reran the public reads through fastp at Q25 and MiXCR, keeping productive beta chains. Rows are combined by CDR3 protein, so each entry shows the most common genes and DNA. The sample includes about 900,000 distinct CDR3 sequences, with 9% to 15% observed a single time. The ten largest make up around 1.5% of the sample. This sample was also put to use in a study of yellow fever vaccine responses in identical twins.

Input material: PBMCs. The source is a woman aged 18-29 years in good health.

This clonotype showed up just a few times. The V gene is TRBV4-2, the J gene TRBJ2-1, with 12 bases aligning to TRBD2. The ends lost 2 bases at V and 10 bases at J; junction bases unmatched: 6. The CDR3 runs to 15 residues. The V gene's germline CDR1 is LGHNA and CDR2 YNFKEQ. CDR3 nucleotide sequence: TGTGCCAGCAGCCAACTAGCGGGGGGGCCGAAGGAGCAGTTCTTC. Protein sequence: CASSQLAGGPKEQFF.

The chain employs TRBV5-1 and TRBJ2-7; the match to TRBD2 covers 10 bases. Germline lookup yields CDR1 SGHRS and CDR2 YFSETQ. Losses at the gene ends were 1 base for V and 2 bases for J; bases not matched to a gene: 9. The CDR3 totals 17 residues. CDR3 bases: TGCGCCAGCAGCTTGTTTTCTAGCGGGGGACTTACCTACGAGCAGTACGTC. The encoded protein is CASSLFSSGGLTYEQYV.

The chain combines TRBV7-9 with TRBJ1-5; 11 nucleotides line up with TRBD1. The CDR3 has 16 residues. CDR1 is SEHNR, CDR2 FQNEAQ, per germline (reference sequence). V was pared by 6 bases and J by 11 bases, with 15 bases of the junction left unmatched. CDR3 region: CASRNRDRGTRGTQHF. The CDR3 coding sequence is TGTGCCAGCAGAAACCGGGACAGGGGGACCCGAGGGACCCAGCATTTT.

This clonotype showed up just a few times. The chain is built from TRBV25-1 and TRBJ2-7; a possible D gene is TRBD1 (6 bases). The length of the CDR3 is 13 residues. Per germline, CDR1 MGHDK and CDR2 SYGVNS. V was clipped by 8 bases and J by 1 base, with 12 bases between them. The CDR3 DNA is TGTGCCAGCGGCCGTCAGGGGTCCTACGAGCAGTACGTC. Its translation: CASGRQGSYEQYV.

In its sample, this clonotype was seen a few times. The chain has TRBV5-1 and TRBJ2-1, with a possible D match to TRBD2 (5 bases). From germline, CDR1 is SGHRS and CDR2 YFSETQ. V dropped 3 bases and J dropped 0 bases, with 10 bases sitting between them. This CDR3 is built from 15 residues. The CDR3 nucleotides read TGCGCCAGCAGCTCGGACTGGTTCTCCTACAATGAGCAGTTCTTC. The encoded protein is CASSSDWFSYNEQFF.

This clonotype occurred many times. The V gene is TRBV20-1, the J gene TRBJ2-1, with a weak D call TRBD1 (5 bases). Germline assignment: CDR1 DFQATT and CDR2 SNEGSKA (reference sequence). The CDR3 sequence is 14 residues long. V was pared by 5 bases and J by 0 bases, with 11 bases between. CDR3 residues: CSALDKSSYNEQFF. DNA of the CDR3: TGCAGTGCTTTGGACAAAAGCTCCTACAATGAGCAGTTCTTC.

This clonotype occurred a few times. DNA for the CDR3: TGTGCCAGCAGCGGTGCCGGGACAGGGAATGAAAAACTGTTTTTT. This gives the protein CASSGAGTGNEKLFF. The chain uses TRBV6-1 and TRBJ1-4; 9 bases fit TRBD1. V shed 6 bases, J shed 5 bases, and the junction held 7 bases outside the gene matches. The CDR3 sequence is 15 residues long. Germline V gene data show CDR1 as MNHNS and CDR2 as SASEGT.

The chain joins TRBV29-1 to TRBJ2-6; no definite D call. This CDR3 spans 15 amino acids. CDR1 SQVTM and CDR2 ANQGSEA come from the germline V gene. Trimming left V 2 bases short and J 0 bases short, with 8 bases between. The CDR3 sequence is CSVEIANSGANVLTF. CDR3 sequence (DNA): TGCAGCGTTGAAATTGCAAACTCTGGGGCCAACGTCCTGACTTTC.

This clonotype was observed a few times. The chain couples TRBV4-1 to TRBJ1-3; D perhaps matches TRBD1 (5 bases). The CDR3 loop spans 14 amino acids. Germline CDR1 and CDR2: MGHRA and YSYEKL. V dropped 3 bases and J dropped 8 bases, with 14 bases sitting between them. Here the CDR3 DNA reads TGCGCCAGCAGCCAGCATAACGAAGGGGACACCATATATTTT. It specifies CASSQHNEGDTIYF.

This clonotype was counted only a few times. CDR3 sequence: CASSQLTGDHYGYTF. CDR3 DNA: TGTGCCAGCAGCCAGCTGACTGGGGATCACTATGGCTACACCTTC. The V call is TRBV3-1, the J call TRBJ1-2; D not resolved. V lost 3 bases, J lost 3 bases, and 14 bases lay in between. The CDR3 length is 15 residues. Germline V lookup: CDR1 LGHDT, CDR2 YNNKEL (reference sequence).

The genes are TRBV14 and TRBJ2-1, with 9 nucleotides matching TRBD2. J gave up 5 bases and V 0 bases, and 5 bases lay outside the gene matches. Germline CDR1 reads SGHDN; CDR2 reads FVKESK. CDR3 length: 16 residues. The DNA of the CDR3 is TGTGCCAGCAGCCAAGATTTGACTAGCGGCAACAATGAGCAGTTCTTC. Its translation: CASSQDLTSGNNEQFF.

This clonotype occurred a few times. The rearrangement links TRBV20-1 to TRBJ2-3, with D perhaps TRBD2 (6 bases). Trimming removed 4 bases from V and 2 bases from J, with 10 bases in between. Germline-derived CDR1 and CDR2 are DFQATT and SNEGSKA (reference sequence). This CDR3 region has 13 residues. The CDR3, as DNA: TGCAGTGCTATTAGCGGAAACACAGATACGCAGTATTTT. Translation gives CSAISGNTDTQYF.

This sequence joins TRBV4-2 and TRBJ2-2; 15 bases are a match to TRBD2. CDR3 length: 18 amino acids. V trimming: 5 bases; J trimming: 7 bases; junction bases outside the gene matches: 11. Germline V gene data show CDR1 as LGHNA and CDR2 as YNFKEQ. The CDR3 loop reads CASSYGTSGRPGGGELFF. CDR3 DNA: TGTGCCAGCAGCTACGGGACTAGCGGGAGGCCGGGTGGCGGGGAGCTGTTTTTT.

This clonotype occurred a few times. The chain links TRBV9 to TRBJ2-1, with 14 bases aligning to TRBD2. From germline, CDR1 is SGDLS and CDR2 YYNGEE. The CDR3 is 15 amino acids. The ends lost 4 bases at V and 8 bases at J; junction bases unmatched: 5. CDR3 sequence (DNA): TGTGCCAGCAGCAGACTAGCGGGAGGGCCATATGAGCAGTTCTTC. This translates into CASSRLAGGPYEQFF.

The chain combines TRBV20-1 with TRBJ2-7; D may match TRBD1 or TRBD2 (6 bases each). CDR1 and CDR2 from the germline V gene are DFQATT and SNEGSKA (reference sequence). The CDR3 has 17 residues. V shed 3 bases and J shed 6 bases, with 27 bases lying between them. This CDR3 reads CSASGDQIGGWVGEQYF. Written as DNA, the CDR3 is TGCAGTGCTAGTGGGGACCAAATCGGGGGCTGGGTTGGCGAGCAGTACTTC.

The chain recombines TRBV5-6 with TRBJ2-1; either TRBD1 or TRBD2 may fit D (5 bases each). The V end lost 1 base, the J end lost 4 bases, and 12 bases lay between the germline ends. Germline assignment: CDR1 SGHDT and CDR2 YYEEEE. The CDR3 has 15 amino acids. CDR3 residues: CASSLRRTNYNEQFF. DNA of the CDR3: TGTGCCAGCAGCTTGCGGAGGACAAATTACAATGAGCAGTTCTTC.

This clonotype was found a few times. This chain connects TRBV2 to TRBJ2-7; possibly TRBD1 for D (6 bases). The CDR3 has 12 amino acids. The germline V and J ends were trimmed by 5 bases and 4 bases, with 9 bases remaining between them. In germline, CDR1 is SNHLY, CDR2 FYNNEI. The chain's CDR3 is CASSRTEYEQYV. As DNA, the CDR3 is TGTGCCAGCAGTAGGACAGAGTACGAGCAGTACGTC.

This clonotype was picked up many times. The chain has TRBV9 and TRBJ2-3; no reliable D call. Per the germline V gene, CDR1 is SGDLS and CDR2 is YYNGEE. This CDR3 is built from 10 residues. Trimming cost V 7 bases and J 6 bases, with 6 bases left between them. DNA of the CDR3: TGTGCCAGCGCTGGCGATACGCAGTATTTT. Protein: CASAGDTQYF. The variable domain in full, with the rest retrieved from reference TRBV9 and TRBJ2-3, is DSGVTQTPKHLITATGQRVTLRCSPRSGDLSVYWYQQSLDQGLQFLIQYYNGEERAKGNILERFSAQQFPDLHSELNLSSLELGDSALYFCASAGDTQYFGPGTRLTVL.

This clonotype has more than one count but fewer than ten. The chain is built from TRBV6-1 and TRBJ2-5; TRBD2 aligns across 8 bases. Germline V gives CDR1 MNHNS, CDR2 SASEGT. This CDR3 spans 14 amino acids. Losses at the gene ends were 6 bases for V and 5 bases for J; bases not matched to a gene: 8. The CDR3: CASSPGLVVETQYF. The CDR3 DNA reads TGTGCCAGCAGCCCGGGACTAGTTGTGGAGACCCAGTACTTC.

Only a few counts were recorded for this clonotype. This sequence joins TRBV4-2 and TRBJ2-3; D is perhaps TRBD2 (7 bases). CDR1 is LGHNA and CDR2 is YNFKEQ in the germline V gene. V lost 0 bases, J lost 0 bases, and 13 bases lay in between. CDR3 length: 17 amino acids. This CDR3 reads CASSQERGRGSTDTQYF. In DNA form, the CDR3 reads TGTGCCAGCAGCCAAGAGCGGGGGAGGGGGAGCACAGATACGCAGTATTTT.

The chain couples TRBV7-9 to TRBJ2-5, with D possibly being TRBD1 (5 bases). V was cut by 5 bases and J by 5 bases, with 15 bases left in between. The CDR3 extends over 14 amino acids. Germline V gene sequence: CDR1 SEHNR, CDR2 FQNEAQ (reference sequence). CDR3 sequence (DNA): TGTGCCAGCAGCCCAGGGATGGCCCGGGAGACCCAGTACTTC. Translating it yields CASSPGMARETQYF.

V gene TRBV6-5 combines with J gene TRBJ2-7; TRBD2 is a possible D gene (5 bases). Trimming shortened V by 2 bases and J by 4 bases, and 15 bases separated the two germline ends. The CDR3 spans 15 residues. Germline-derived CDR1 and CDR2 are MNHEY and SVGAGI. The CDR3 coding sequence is TGTGCCAGCAGTTACCGGACTTTTGGGATATACGAGCAGTACGTC. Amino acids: CASSYRTFGIYEQYV.

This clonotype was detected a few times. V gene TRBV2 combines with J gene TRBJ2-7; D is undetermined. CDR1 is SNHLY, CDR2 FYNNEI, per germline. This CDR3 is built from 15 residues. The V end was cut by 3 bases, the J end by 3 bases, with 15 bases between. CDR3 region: CASSDGNPFSYEQYV. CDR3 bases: TGTGCCAGCAGTGATGGCAATCCATTTAGCTACGAGCAGTACGTC.

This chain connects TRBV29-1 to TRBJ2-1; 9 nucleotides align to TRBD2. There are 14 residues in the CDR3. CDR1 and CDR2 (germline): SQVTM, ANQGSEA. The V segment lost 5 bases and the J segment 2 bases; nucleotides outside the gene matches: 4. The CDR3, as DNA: TGCAGCGTTCATAGCGGGGGCGCCTACAATGAGCAGTTCTTC. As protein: CSVHSGGAYNEQFF.

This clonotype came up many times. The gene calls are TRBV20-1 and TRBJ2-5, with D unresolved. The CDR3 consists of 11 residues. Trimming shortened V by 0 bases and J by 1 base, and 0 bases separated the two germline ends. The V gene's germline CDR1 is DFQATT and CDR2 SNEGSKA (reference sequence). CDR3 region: CSARDQETQYF. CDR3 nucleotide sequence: TGCAGTGCTAGAGACCAAGAGACCCAGTACTTC.

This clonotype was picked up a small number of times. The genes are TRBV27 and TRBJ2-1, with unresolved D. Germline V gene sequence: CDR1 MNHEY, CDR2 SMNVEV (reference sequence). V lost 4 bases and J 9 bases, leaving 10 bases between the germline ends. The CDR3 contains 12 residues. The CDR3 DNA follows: TGTGCCAGCAGTTCCACCCTTGGTGAGCAGTTCTTC. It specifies CASSSTLGEQFF.

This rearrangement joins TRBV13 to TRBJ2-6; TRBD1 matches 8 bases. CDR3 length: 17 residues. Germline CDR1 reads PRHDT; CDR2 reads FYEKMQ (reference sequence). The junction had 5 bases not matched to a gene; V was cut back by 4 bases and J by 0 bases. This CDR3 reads CASSSDREVSGANVLTF. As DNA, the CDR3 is TGTGCCAGCAGCTCGGACAGGGAAGTCTCTGGGGCCAACGTCCTGACTTTC.

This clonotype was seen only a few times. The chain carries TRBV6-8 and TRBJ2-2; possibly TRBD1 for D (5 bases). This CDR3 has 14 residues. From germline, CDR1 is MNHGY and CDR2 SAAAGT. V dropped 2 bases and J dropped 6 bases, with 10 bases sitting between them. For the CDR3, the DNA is TGTGCCAGCAGTTACAGGGGTACCGCCGGGGAGCTGTTTTTT. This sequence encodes CASSYRGTAGELFF.

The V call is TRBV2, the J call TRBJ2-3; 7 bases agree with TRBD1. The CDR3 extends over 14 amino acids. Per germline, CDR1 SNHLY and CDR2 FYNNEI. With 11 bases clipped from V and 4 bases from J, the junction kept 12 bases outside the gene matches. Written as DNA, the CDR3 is TGTGCCTGGGAGACAGGGATTCGGTCAGATACGCAGTATTTT. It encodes CAWETGIRSDTQYF.